The sequence of this TCR beta chain was determined in a study of blood T cell repertoires in COVID-19. The wider study: The United States, Italy and Spain provided the acute and convalescent COVID-19 samples. The analysed material was cDNA or gDNA that came from T cells, B-cell-depleted T cells, or PBMCs.

Authors' data handling: Reference gene primer amplification yielded estimated nucleated cell counts. The table came from immunoSEQ multiplex PCR; TCRdb's copy has only in-frame clones and leaves some out. V, J and clone size are those of that table, while D and trimming were read from the DNA. This sample has roughly 300,000 clones, with about 87% found just once. Germline assignment: CDR1 SGHDT and CDR2 YYEEEE. The CDR3 sequence is 16 residues long. J gave up 6 bases and V 0 bases, and 10 bases lay outside the gene matches. The sequencing input was peripheral blood. This chain joins TRBV5-6 and TRBJ2-3; 7 bases line up with TRBD1. The receptor was derived from a woman aged 45-60 years who had recovered from COVID-19. The CDR3 DNA reads as TGTGCCAGCAGCTTGGGTGGGGACAGTCTAACCGATACGCAGTATTTT. The encoded protein is CASSLGGDSLTDTQYF. The whole variable domain, filled in from reference TRBV5-6 and TRBJ2-3, reads DAGVTQSPTHLIKTRGQQVTLRCSPKSGHDTVSWYQQALGQGPQFIFQYYEEEERQRGNFPDRFSGHQFPNYSSELNVNALLLGDSALYLCASSLGGDSLTDTQYFGPGTRLTVL.